The 20 T cell receptor beta chains listed next were all sequenced from one sample in a study of molecular identifiers for immune sequencing clone quantification. MiXCR, applied by TCRdb to the PCR reads, yields one record per CDR3 protein. This table holds about half a million distinct CDR3 sequences, about 21% found once. The sample was naive CD8+ T cells from blood, with Jurkat cell RNA spiked in. Subset meaning: FACS-sorted CD8+CD4-CCR7+CD45RA+ naive T cells. Receptors originate from a human donor in good health. Some libraries in this study had Jurkat cell RNA spiked in.

This clonotype came up a few times. The chain has TRBV19 and TRBJ1-1, with TRBD1 identical over 10 bases. The CDR3 totals 16 residues. The germline CDR1 and CDR2 sequences are LNHDA and SQIVND (reference sequence). V shed 4 bases, J shed 4 bases, and the junction held 9 bases outside the gene matches. The CDR3 loop reads CASSTYRQGASTEAFF. The DNA of the CDR3 is TGTGCCAGTAGTACCTATCGACAGGGGGCGTCCACTGAAGCTTTCTTT.

Points on this clonotype: A clone one base away is much larger, so this may be a read error. The chain has TRBV6-2 or TRBV6-3 and TRBJ2-7; unclear D gene. Germline CDR1 reads MNHEY; CDR2 reads SVGEGT. V lost 2 bases and J 4 bases, leaving 6 bases between the germline ends. The CDR3 contains 12 residues. This CDR3 is CASSYPKYEQYF. CDR3 bases: TGTGCCAGCAGTTACCCGAAGTACGAGCAGTACTTC.

The chain is built from TRBV29-1 and TRBJ2-1; 7 bases align to TRBD2. In germline, CDR1 is SQVTM, CDR2 ANQGSEA. With 2 bases clipped from V and 5 bases from J, the junction kept 3 bases outside the gene matches. CDR3 length: 13 residues. CDR3 region: CSVETGGHNEQFF. CDR3 bases: TGCAGCGTTGAAACGGGAGGTCACAATGAGCAGTTCTTC.

The chain couples TRBV4-3 to TRBJ2-1, with TRBD1 identical over 10 bases. The CDR3 is made up of 18 amino acids. Germline V gene data show CDR1 as LGHNA and CDR2 as YSLEER. The junction had 7 bases not matched to a gene; V was cut back by 0 bases and J by 2 bases. This CDR3 is CASSQDPGQGFPYNEQFF. Here the CDR3 DNA reads TGCGCCAGCAGCCAAGATCCGGGACAGGGGTTTCCCTACAATGAGCAGTTCTTC.

This chain joins TRBV19 and TRBJ2-7; D is perhaps TRBD1 (6 bases). The CDR3 is 12 residues long. Germline assignment: CDR1 LNHDA and CDR2 SQIVND (reference sequence). Trimming pared 5 bases from V and 12 bases from J, leaving 17 bases between. The CDR3 region is CASSGTPLRLYF. The DNA of the CDR3 is TGTGCCAGTAGTGGGACACCCCTACGTCTGTACTTC. The variable domain in full, with the rest retrieved from reference TRBV19 and TRBJ2-7, is DGGITQSPKYLFRKEGQNVTLSCEQNLNHDAMYWYRQDPGQGLRLIYYSQIVNDFQKGDIAEGYSVSREKKESFPLTVTSAQKNPTAFYLCASSGTPLRLYFGPGTRLTVT.

Note on this clonotype: A much larger clone differs by one base, so this may be a read error. Lacking the conserved final phenylalanine or tryptophan, this CDR3 likely reflects a read error. The V call is TRBV27, the J call TRBJ2-4; D unclear. The CDR3 sequence is 14 residues long. CDR1 MNHEY and CDR2 SMNVEV come from the germline V gene (reference sequence). V lost 1 base, J lost 3 bases, and 7 bases lay in between. The DNA of the CDR3 is TGTGCCAGCAGTTTATTAGGCGACAAAAACATTCAGTACTCC. It translates to CASSLLGDKNIQYS.

There are a few counts of this clonotype. The CDR3 DNA sequence: TGTGCCAGCATCACACCGGACAGGGACGAGCAGTACTTC. Protein sequence: CASITPDRDEQYF. J is TRBJ2-7 and V is TRBV6-2 or TRBV6-3, with 8 bases identical to TRBD1. Germline CDR1 is MNHEY and CDR2 is SVGEGT. V was pared by 7 bases and J by 5 bases, with 7 bases of the junction left unmatched. This CDR3 spans 13 amino acids.

This chain connects TRBV12-3 or TRBV12-4 to TRBJ1-5; D call uncertain. This CDR3 region has 15 residues. V lost 5 bases to trimming and J lost 9 bases, with 20 bases between them. CDR3 bases: TGTGCCAGCAGTCCCCCATTAGTGGGTAGGGTGCCCCAGCATTTT. Translating it yields CASSPPLVGRVPQHF.

A word on this clonotype: Possible read error: a much larger clone is one base away. This chain connects TRBV7-6 to TRBJ1-1; 7 positions agree with TRBD1. V lost 6 bases to trimming and J lost 7 bases; unmatched junction nucleotides: 11. The germline V gene encodes CDR1 SGHVS and CDR2 FNYEAQ. The CDR3 has 14 residues. This CDR3 reads CASRLSSGQDEAFF. The CDR3 bases are TGTGCCAGCAGATTATCAAGTGGACAGGATGAAGCTTTCTTT.

V gene TRBV5-3 combines with J gene TRBJ2-1; no clear D gene. TRBV5-3 is assigned to the ORF class and has an uncertain function. V lost 8 bases, J lost 4 bases, and 19 bases lay in between. The CDR3 consists of 15 residues. The CDR3 is CASTYSGRNYNEQFF. The DNA for the CDR3 is TGTGCCAGCACCTACTCAGGACGGAATTACAATGAGCAGTTCTTC.

This clonotype was seen repeatedly, ten times or more. The CDR3 sequence is CASSQDLDIQYF. The CDR3 DNA sequence: TGCGCCAGCAGCCAAGATCTAGACATTCAGTACTTC. This rearrangement joins TRBV4-1 to TRBJ2-4; D is unresolved. The CDR3 totals 12 residues. Between the trimmed V and J ends, which lost 0 bases and 8 bases, there was a span of 5 bases. Germline V gene sequence: CDR1 MGHRA, CDR2 YSYEKL.

This clonotype was detected only a few times. The CDR3 here is CAWSEGSYSNQPQHF. The CDR3 DNA follows: TGTGCCTGGAGTGAGGGGTCTTATAGCAATCAGCCCCAGCATTTT. The chain is built from TRBV30 and TRBJ1-5; D may be TRBD1 (5 bases). Germline V gives CDR1 GTSNPN, CDR2 SVGIG (reference sequence). Trimming left V 1 base short and J 0 bases short, with 10 bases between. This CDR3 spans 15 amino acids. Using reference TRBV30 and TRBJ1-5 for the parts outside the CDR3, the full variable domain is SQTIHQWPATLVQPVGSPLSLECTVEGTSNPNLYWYRQAAGRGLQLLFYSVGIGQISSEVPQNLSASRPQDRQFILSSKKLLLSDSGFYLCAWSEGSYSNQPQHFGDGTRLSIL.

The table lists this clonotype with a few counts. The rearrangement uses TRBV9 and TRBJ2-6, with D tentatively TRBD1 (6 bases). CDR3 size: 15 residues. V gave up 4 bases and J gave up 4 bases, with 12 bases separating them. Germline V gene lookup returns CDR1 SGDLS and CDR2 YYNGEE. The DNA of the CDR3 is TGTGCCAGCAGCCCAGAGGGGGTAGGGGCCAACGTCCTGACTTTC. It yields the protein CASSPEGVGANVLTF.

V usage is TRBV30 and J usage is TRBJ1-1, with 8 bases matching TRBD1. Trimming took 2 bases from V and 6 from J; bases not matched to a gene: 8. Germline V gene sequence: CDR1 GTSNPN, CDR2 SVGIG (reference sequence). The CDR3 is 14 residues long. Here the CDR3 reads CAWSPKTGVPEAFF. CDR3 DNA: TGTGCCTGGAGTCCGAAGACAGGGGTCCCTGAAGCTTTCTTT.

The chain couples TRBV27 to TRBJ1-5, with TRBD1 matching over 9 bases. The length of the CDR3 is 13 residues. CDR1 and CDR2 from the germline V gene are MNHEY and SMNVEV (reference sequence). V gave up 5 bases and J gave up 6 bases; unmatched junction bases: 2. The CDR3 DNA is TGTGCCAGCAGTGGGACAGGGTTTCAGCCCCAGCATTTT. Protein product: CASSGTGFQPQHF.

This clonotype was observed many times. The V and J genes are TRBV4-1 and TRBJ2-7; no reliable D call. V shed 5 bases and J shed 6 bases, with 8 bases lying between them. In germline, CDR1 is MGHRA, CDR2 YSYEKL. The CDR3 has 11 amino acids. The chain's CDR3 is CASSNNGEQYF. As DNA, the CDR3 is TGCGCCAGCAGCAACAACGGCGAGCAGTACTTC.

As to this clonotype: This clone may be a read error of a much larger clone one base away. The chain combines TRBV4-1 with TRBJ2-1; TRBD1 agrees at 7 bases. The CDR3 is made up of 17 amino acids. The germline V gene has CDR1 MGHRA and CDR2 YSYEKL. DNA of the CDR3: TGCACCAGCAGCCAAGATAGGGCCGGGACAGACTACAATGAGCAGTTCTTC. Protein sequence: CTSSQDRAGTDYNEQFF.

Turning to this clonotype: A much more abundant neighbour one base away suggests this may be a read error. V usage is TRBV4-3 and J usage is TRBJ1-5, with no clear D. CDR1 is LGHNA and CDR2 is YSLEER in the germline V gene. The CDR3 is made up of 15 amino acids. The DNA of the CDR3 is TGCGCCAGCAGCCAATTCCGGGCAGTCAATCGGCCCCAGCATTTT. Translation: CASSQFRAVNRPQHF.

This clonotype was detected only a few times. The chain joins TRBV28 to TRBJ2-7; possibly TRBD1 or TRBD2 for D (7 bases each). Germline assignment: CDR1 MDHEN and CDR2 SYDVKM. The length of the CDR3 is 16 residues. The V end lost 7 bases, the J end lost 2 bases, and 21 bases lay between the germline ends. The CDR3 region is CASTLQGGTKAYEQYF. CDR3 DNA sequence: TGTGCCAGCACCCTCCAGGGGGGGACAAAAGCCTACGAGCAGTACTTC.

This clonotype occurred many times. This chain joins TRBV7-2 and TRBJ2-7; D could derive from TRBD1 or TRBD2 (5 bases each). Trimming removed 3 bases from V and 6 bases from J, with 12 bases in between. Looked up from germline, CDR1 is SGHTA and CDR2 is FQGNSA. The CDR3 contains 13 residues. CDR3 loop: CASSFEGPSEQYF. The DNA of the CDR3 is TGTGCCAGCAGCTTTGAGGGGCCCAGCGAGCAGTACTTC. Full variable domain (outside the CDR3, taken from reference TRBV7-2 and TRBJ2-7): GAGVSQSPSNKVTEKGKDVELRCDPISGHTALYWYRQSLGQGLEFLIYFQGNSAPDKSGLPSDRFSAERTGGSVSTLTIQRTQQEDSAVYLCASSFEGPSEQYFGPGTRLTVT.